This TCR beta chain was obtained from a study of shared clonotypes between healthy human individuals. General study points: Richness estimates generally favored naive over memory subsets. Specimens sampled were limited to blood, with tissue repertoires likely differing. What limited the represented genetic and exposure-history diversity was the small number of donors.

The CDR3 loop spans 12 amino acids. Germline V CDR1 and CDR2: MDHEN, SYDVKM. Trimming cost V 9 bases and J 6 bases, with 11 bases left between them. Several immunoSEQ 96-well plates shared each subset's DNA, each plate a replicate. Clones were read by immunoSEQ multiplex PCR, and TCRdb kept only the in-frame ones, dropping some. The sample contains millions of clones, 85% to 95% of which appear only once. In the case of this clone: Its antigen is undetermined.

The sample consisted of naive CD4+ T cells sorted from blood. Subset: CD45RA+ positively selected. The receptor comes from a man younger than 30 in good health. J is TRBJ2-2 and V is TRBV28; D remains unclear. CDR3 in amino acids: CASKILAGELFF. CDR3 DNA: TGTGCCAGTAAAATTTTAGCCGGGGAGCTGTTTTTT.